The TCR beta chain under discussion was sequenced for a study of cytomegalovirus exposure and HLA in healthy donors. Study-wide findings and caveats: An assumption of roughly uniform sequencing depth across donors underlay the presence/absence analyses. Productive rates of about 87% or about 30% were seen for most TCR beta V segments in an earlier analysis. The study dropped some indistinguishable V segments, TRBV6-2 and TRBV6-3 among them. In vitro experiments confirmed that three CMV-associated chains were specific for CMV antigens.

This clone occurred a few times. Its antigen remains unidentified. The CDR3 sequence is 22 residues long. The V gene end was trimmed by 4 bases and the J gene end by 3 bases; junction bases not matched to a gene: 22. Germline V lookup: CDR1 SGHVS, CDR2 FNYEAQ. Primers for the PCR totalled 60 Vbeta and 13 Jbeta. Only in-frame clones appear in the TCRdb table, and some are missing; sequencing was by immunoSEQ multiplex PCR. The table has about 180,000 clones, 75% to 80% seen once. This chain links TRBV7-6 with TRBJ2-1; 12 nucleotides match TRBD2. The source of this sequence is a man aged 35-49 years in good health and CMV-seropositive. The sequencing input was PBMCs. The CDR3 region has the DNA TGTGCCAGCAGCTCCTCCCCGGACTTCTGGACTAGCGGGGCTCCGGGCTACAATGAGCAGTTCTTC. Protein: CASSSSPDFWTSGAPGYNEQFF.